A selection of T cell receptor beta chains follows, all from one sample in a study of graft-versus-host responses after intestinal transplantation. The protocol was immunoSEQ multiplex PCR, while the TCRdb copy is restricted to in-frame clones and leaves out a portion. Found here are about 97,000 clones, around nine tenths of them singletons; the top ten hold approximately 16%. Sequences were derived from PBMCs, sampled around 68 weeks after intestinal transplant. These TCRs come from a human patient who received an intestinal transplant, so some T cells may come from the graft donor. The CDR3 runs from the conserved cysteine through the conserved F or W. A D gene is named only where the DNA matches it firmly. Size tells how often a clone was seen (once, few, many) or the class of an expanded clone, and some rows leave it out.

abundance: NA
v_gene: TRBV4-2
j_gene: TRBJ2-7
d_gene: NA
len: 13
CDR3aa: CASSHGGTYEQYF
CDR3nt: TGTGCCAGCAGCCATGGCGGGACCTACGAGCAGTACTTC

abundance: NA
v_gene: TRBV5-1
j_gene: TRBJ2-5
d_gene: NA
len: 15
CDR3aa: CASSLQDGEQGTQYF
CDR3nt: TGCGCCAGCAGCTTGCAGGACGGTGAACAAGGGACCCAGTACTTC

abundance: NA
v_gene: TRBV11-3
j_gene: TRBJ2-3
d_gene: TRBD1
len: 15
CDR3aa: CASSLGQGIADTQYF
CDR3nt: TGTGCCAGCAGCTTAGGACAGGGGATAGCAGATACGCAGTATTTT

abundance: NA
v_gene: TRBV5-5
j_gene: TRBJ2-7
d_gene: TRBD1
len: 14
CDR3aa: CASSGGQGAYEQYF
CDR3nt: TGTGCCAGCAGCGGAGGACAGGGGGCCTACGAGCAGTACTTC

abundance: NA
v_gene: TRBV11-2
j_gene: TRBJ2-7
d_gene: NA
len: 15
CDR3aa: CASSPRGGGGYEQYF
CDR3nt: TGTGCCAGCAGCCCCCGGGGAGGGGGAGGGTACGAGCAGTACTTC

abundance: NA
v_gene: TRBV19
j_gene: TRBJ1-6
d_gene: TRBD1
len: 18
CDR3aa: CASSRVRDRGATNSPLHF
CDR3nt: TGTGCCAGTAGTAGGGTACGGGACAGGGGTGCGACGAATTCACCCCTCCACTTT

abundance: NA
v_gene: TRBV7-3
j_gene: TRBJ1-1
d_gene: NA
len: 14
CDR3aa: CASSSRGGNTEAFF
CDR3nt: TGTGCCAGCAGCTCGAGAGGGGGAAACACTGAAGCTTTCTTT

abundance: NA
v_gene: TRBV6-1
j_gene: TRBJ1-2
d_gene: NA
len: 12
CDR3aa: CASSKITGPRTF
CDR3nt: TGTGCCAGCAGTAAAATCACGGGCCCCAGGACCTTC

abundance: few
v_gene: TRBV6-5
j_gene: TRBJ1-5
d_gene: NA
len: 12
CDR3aa: CASSYGGGPQHF
CDR3nt: TGTGCCAGCAGTTACGGGGGGGGGCCCCAGCATTTT

abundance: NA
v_gene: TRBV5-1
j_gene: TRBJ2-7
d_gene: NA
len: 13
CDR3aa: CASSRDGVYEQYF
CDR3nt: TGCGCCAGCAGCAGGGATGGGGTCTACGAGCAGTACTTC

abundance: NA
v_gene: TRBV5-1
j_gene: TRBJ2-7
d_gene: NA
len: 15
CDR3aa: CASSLVEQGSYEQYF
CDR3nt: TGCGCCAGCAGCTTGGTGGAACAGGGCTCCTACGAGCAGTACTTC

abundance: NA
v_gene: TRBV6-4
j_gene: TRBJ2-5
d_gene: NA
len: 15
CDR3aa: CASSERGGGSETQYF
CDR3nt: TGTGCCAGCAGTGAAAGAGGGGGGGGCTCGGAGACCCAGTACTTC

abundance: NA
v_gene: TRBV29-1
j_gene: TRBJ1-2
d_gene: NA
len: 11
CDR3aa: CSVVSNYGYTF
CDR3nt: TGCAGCGTTGTCTCTAACTATGGCTACACCTTC

abundance: NA
v_gene: TRBV6-6
j_gene: TRBJ2-7
d_gene: TRBD1
len: 15
CDR3aa: CASSYSDRGLYEQYF
CDR3nt: TGTGCCAGCAGTTATTCCGACAGGGGGCTGTACGAGCAGTACTTC

abundance: NA
v_gene: TRBV2
j_gene: TRBJ1-6
d_gene: TRBD1
len: 15
CDR3aa: CASSEGTGGRSPLHF
CDR3nt: TGTGCCAGCAGTGAAGGAACAGGGGGCCGTTCACCCCTCCACTTT

abundance: NA
v_gene: TRBV18
j_gene: TRBJ2-1
d_gene: TRBD1
len: 13
CDR3aa: CASLPTGNNEQFF
CDR3nt: TGTGCCAGCCTTCCGACAGGGAACAATGAGCAGTTCTTC

abundance: NA
v_gene: TRBV19
j_gene: TRBJ2-2
d_gene: NA
len: 18
CDR3aa: CASSIRVTGGRLTGELFF
CDR3nt: TGTGCCAGTAGTATTAGGGTGACGGGGGGCCGCCTCACCGGGGAGCTGTTTTTT

abundance: NA
v_gene: TRBV2
j_gene: TRBJ2-4
d_gene: NA
len: 14
CDR3aa: CASSEDIAKNIQYF
CDR3nt: TGTGCCAGCAGTGAAGACATAGCCAAAAACATTCAGTACTTC

abundance: few
v_gene: TRBV6-1
j_gene: TRBJ2-7
d_gene: TRBD2
len: 15
CDR3aa: CASSALAGGHYEQYF
CDR3nt: TGTGCCAGCAGCGCTCTAGCGGGGGGACATTACGAGCAGTACTTC

abundance: once
v_gene: TRBV7-2
j_gene: TRBJ1-6
d_gene: TRBD1
len: 15
CDR3aa: CASSWDRDYNSPLHF
CDR3nt: TGTGCCAGCAGCTGGGACAGGGACTATAATTCACCCCTCCACTTT

abundance: few
v_gene: TRBV5-5
j_gene: TRBJ2-7
d_gene: NA
len: 12
CDR3aa: CASSKDYYEQYF
CDR3nt: TGTGCCAGCAGCAAGGACTACTACGAGCAGTACTTC

abundance: NA
v_gene: TRBV27
j_gene: TRBJ2-1
d_gene: TRBD2
len: 16
CDR3aa: CASSPRVAGGLNEQFF
CDR3nt: TGTGCCAGCAGTCCCCGGGTAGCGGGGGGGCTCAATGAGCAGTTCTTC

abundance: NA
v_gene: TRBV5-6
j_gene: TRBJ2-7
d_gene: NA
len: 14
CDR3aa: CASSLAGESYEQYF
CDR3nt: TGTGCCAGCAGCTTGGCGGGGGAGTCCTACGAGCAGTACTTC

abundance: NA
v_gene: TRBV5-6
j_gene: TRBJ2-2
d_gene: TRBD2
len: 16
CDR3aa: CASSLGLAGYTGELFF
CDR3nt: TGTGCCAGCAGCTTGGGGCTAGCGGGGTATACCGGGGAGCTGTTTTTT

abundance: NA
v_gene: TRBV14
j_gene: TRBJ2-7
d_gene: NA
len: 15
CDR3aa: CASSQPGGQSYEQYF
CDR3nt: TGTGCCAGCAGCCAACCCGGGGGGCAATCCTACGAGCAGTACTTC

abundance: NA
v_gene: TRBV6-6
j_gene: TRBJ1-5
d_gene: NA
len: 12
CDR3aa: CASREGNQPQHF
CDR3nt: TGTGCCAGCAGGGAGGGGAATCAGCCCCAGCATTTT

abundance: NA
v_gene: TRBV6-6
j_gene: TRBJ1-1
d_gene: NA
len: 13
CDR3aa: CASSSQGNTEAFF
CDR3nt: TGTGCCAGCAGTTCCCAGGGAAACACTGAAGCTTTCTTT

abundance: NA
v_gene: TRBV7-9
j_gene: TRBJ2-7
d_gene: NA
len: 14
CDR3aa: CASSLALSSYEQYF
CDR3nt: TGTGCCAGCAGCTTGGCCTTAAGCTCCTACGAGCAGTACTTC

abundance: NA
v_gene: TRBV5-1
j_gene: TRBJ2-7
d_gene: NA
len: 13
CDR3aa: CASSVGSSYEQYF
CDR3nt: TGCGCCAGCAGCGTGGGGAGCTCCTACGAGCAGTACTTC

abundance: once
v_gene: TRBV27
j_gene: TRBJ2-7
d_gene: NA
len: 14
CDR3aa: CASSLPDRRYEQYF
CDR3nt: TGTGCCAGCAGTTTACCCGACAGGAGGTACGAGCAGTACTTC

abundance: NA
v_gene: TRBV25-1
j_gene: TRBJ2-5
d_gene: NA
len: 13
CDR3aa: CASRGISGETQYF
CDR3nt: TGTGCCAGCAGGGGGATTTCAGGCGAGACCCAGTACTTC

abundance: NA
v_gene: TRBV7-3
j_gene: TRBJ2-2
d_gene: NA
len: 14
CDR3aa: CASSPTDDTGELFF
CDR3nt: TGTGCCAGCAGCCCCACAGACGACACCGGGGAGCTGTTTTTT

abundance: NA
v_gene: TRBV19
j_gene: TRBJ1-5
d_gene: NA
len: 12
CDR3aa: CASTQRGQPQHF
CDR3nt: TGTGCCAGTACCCAACGGGGTCAGCCCCAGCATTTT

abundance: NA
v_gene: TRBV29-1
j_gene: TRBJ2-1
d_gene: TRBD2
len: 15
CDR3aa: CSVDQGITPGGEQFF
CDR3nt: TGCAGCGTTGATCAGGGAATCACCCCGGGGGGTGAGCAGTTCTTC

abundance: NA
v_gene: TRBV6-5
j_gene: TRBJ2-1
d_gene: TRBD1
len: 14
CDR3aa: CASSLSTGATEQFF
CDR3nt: TGTGCCAGCAGCCTATCCACAGGGGCTACTGAGCAGTTCTTC

abundance: NA
v_gene: TRBV7-3
j_gene: TRBJ2-3
d_gene: TRBD2
len: 13
CDR3aa: CASSPGGSDTQYF
CDR3nt: TGTGCCAGCAGCCCCGGGGGGTCTGATACGCAGTATTTT

abundance: NA
v_gene: TRBV5-1
j_gene: TRBJ2-7
d_gene: NA
len: 14
CDR3aa: CASSLGPDAYEQYF
CDR3nt: TGCGCCAGCAGCTTGGGGCCGGACGCCTACGAGCAGTACTTC

abundance: NA
v_gene: TRBV9
j_gene: TRBJ1-6
d_gene: NA
len: 17
CDR3aa: CASSVGRGWALNSPLHF
CDR3nt: TGTGCCAGCAGCGTTGGGAGGGGCTGGGCCCTAAATTCACCCCTCCACTTT

abundance: NA
v_gene: TRBV15
j_gene: TRBJ2-1
d_gene: NA
len: 15
CDR3aa: CATSRDPGRGTEQFF
CDR3nt: TGTGCCACCAGCAGAGACCCGGGACGGGGAACTGAGCAGTTCTTC

abundance: NA
v_gene: TRBV5-5
j_gene: TRBJ1-2
d_gene: NA
len: 16
CDR3aa: CASSFLGRNPNYGYTF
CDR3nt: TGTGCCAGCAGCTTTCTGGGCAGGAACCCTAACTATGGCTACACCTTC